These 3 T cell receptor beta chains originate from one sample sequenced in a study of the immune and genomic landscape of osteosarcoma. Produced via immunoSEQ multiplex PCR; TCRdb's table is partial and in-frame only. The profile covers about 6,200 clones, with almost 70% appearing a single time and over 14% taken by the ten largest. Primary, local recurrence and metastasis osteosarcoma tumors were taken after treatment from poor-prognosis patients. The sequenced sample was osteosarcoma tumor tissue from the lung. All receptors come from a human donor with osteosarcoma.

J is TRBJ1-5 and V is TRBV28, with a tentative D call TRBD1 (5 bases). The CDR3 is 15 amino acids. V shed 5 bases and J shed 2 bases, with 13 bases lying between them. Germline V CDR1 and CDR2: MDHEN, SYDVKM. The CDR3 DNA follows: TGTGCCAGCAGTCCCGGGGCAGCAGGCAATCAGCCCCAGCATTTT. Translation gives CASSPGAAGNQPQHF.

DNA for the CDR3: TGCAGCCTCCGCACCGGGACAGGGGACGAGCAGTACTTC. Translated: CSLRTGTGDEQYF. The gene calls are TRBV29-1 and TRBJ2-7; 10 bases align to TRBD1. The V gene end was trimmed by 8 bases and the J gene end by 5 bases; junction bases not matched to a gene: 9. This CDR3 has 13 residues. Germline V CDR1 and CDR2: SQVTM, ANQGSEA.

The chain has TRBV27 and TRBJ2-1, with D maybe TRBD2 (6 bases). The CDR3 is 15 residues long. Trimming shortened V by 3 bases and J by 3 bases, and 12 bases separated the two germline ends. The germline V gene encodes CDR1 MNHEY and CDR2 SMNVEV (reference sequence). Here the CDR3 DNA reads TGTGCCAGCAGTTTTAGGGCGGGGAACTACAATGAGCAGTTCTTC. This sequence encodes CASSFRAGNYNEQFF.